This T cell receptor (beta chain) derives from a study of regulatory T cells in long-lasting Graves disease. Regarding the study as a whole: Relative to newly diagnosed Graves' patients, persistent ones had lower TCR diversity.

According to the study, TCR beta libraries were built with iRepertoire HTBI primers and CDR3-region Arm-PCR. A single record per CDR3 protein comes from TCRdb applying MiXCR to the multiplex PCR reads. The profile shows under 500,000 distinct CDR3 sequences, about 17% of them singletons. Sample time point: newly diagnosed GD, antithyroid drugs for less than 3 months. PBMCs were the source of the RNA used for TCR sequencing. Each of the patients was recruited from an endocrinology department situated in Xi'an, China. The sample holds many counts of this clonotype. The antigen is unknown. The germline V and J ends were trimmed by 7 bases and 7 bases, with 13 bases remaining between them. The CDR3 covers 11 residues. Germline V gives CDR1 GTSNPN, CDR2 SVGIG (reference sequence). Separately, the same data were catalogued under a study of T cells in Graves' hyperthyroidism and ophthalmopathy. This second report adds: Patients aged 18 to 65 with hyperthyroidism were newly diagnosed, with duration under 2 months.

Sequencing was performed on peripheral blood mononuclear cells (PBMCs), taken at new diagnosis, from a patient treated with antithyroid drugs. This chain joins TRBV30 and TRBJ1-1; possibly TRBD1 for D (5 bases). The TCR was taken from a woman aged 25 to 39 with Graves disease. As DNA, the CDR3 is TGTGCCTTCTCTGGGGCCGTTGAAGCTTTCTTT. This translates into CAFSGAVEAFF.